This is a list of T cell receptor beta chains from one sample in a study of blood T cells in healthy people across ages. TCRdb itself ran the 5' RACE reads through MiXCR, one entry per CDR3 protein. Of 1.6 million or so distinct CDR3 sequences detected, about 35% appear once; the ten largest clones hold 11%. Sequenced input: blood. These receptor sequences come from a woman in her thirties in good health. Both conserved end residues are part of each CDR3. D genes are given only for firm matches. Rows may omit the clone size; those that give it use once, few, many or a size class.

size: few
D: TRBD2
V: TRBV20-1
J: TRBJ2-7
DNA: TGCAGTGCTCTTAGGGTAGCGGGGGCCTACGAGCAGTACTTC
CDR3: CSALRVAGAYEQYF

size: few
D: .
V: TRBV6-5
J: TRBJ1-6
DNA: TGTGCCAGCAGTCGAACGAGAAATAATTCACCCCTCCACTTT
CDR3: CASSRTRNNSPLHF

size: .
D: .
V: TRBV20-1
J: TRBJ1-1
DNA: TGCAGTGCTAGAGATCTGAGGGTTGCATCGAACACTGAAGCTTTCTTT
CDR3: CSARDLRVASNTEAFF

size: few
D: TRBD1
V: TRBV20-1
J: TRBJ2-7
DNA: TGCAGTGCTAGAGATGGGACAGGGTGGGACGAGCAGTACTTC
CDR3: CSARDGTGWDEQYF

size: .
D: TRBD2
V: TRBV29-1
J: TRBJ2-7
DNA: TGCAGCGTCCGGGGGGGACTAGCGAGAAAGATCCGCCAAGATACCCAGTACTTC
CDR3: CSVRGGLARKIRQDTQYF

size: few
D: TRBD2
V: TRBV7-3
J: TRBJ2-7
DNA: TGTGCCAGCAGCTTAGTGGCGGGAGAACGCGAGCAGTACTTC
CDR3: CASSLVAGEREQYF

size: few
D: .
V: TRBV7-9
J: TRBJ1-1
DNA: TGTGCCAGCAGCTTAGTCCCAGGGGACACTGAAGCTTTCTTT
CDR3: CASSLVPGDTEAFF

size: .
D: TRBD1
V: TRBV19
J: TRBJ1-2
DNA: TGTGCCAGTAGTATCACAGGGGACTTGCGGGGCTACACCTTC
CDR3: CASSITGDLRGYTF

size: few
D: .
V: TRBV6-1
J: TRBJ1-1
DNA: TGTGCCAGCAGTGTGTCTTGGGAGGCGGTGAACACTGAAGCTTTCTTT
CDR3: CASSVSWEAVNTEAFF

size: .
D: .
V: TRBV11-2
J: TRBJ2-7
DNA: TGTGTCAGCAGCTTATACGGTCAGGACTACGAGCAGTACTTC
CDR3: CVSSLYGQDYEQYF

size: .
D: .
V: TRBV5-1
J: TRBJ2-7
DNA: TGCGCCAGCAGCATGGGGGGCAACTCCTACGAGCAGTACTTC
CDR3: CASSMGGNSYEQYF

size: .
D: .
V: TRBV7-3
J: TRBJ2-1
DNA: TGTGCCAGCAGCTCCCTTCCGTTCAATGAGCAGTTCTTC
CDR3: CASSSLPFNEQFF

size: .
D: .
V: TRBV18
J: TRBJ2-5
DNA: TGTGCCAGCGCATCCGGGACCCAAGAGACCCAGTACTTC
CDR3: CASASGTQETQYF

size: .
D: TRBD2
V: TRBV24-1
J: TRBJ2-1
DNA: TGTGCCACCAGTGTGGGCCGGTCGGGACTAGCGGGAGTCCATGAGCAGTTCTTC
CDR3: CATSVGRSGLAGVHEQFF

size: many
D: TRBD2
V: TRBV29-1
J: TRBJ2-7
DNA: TGCAGCGTTGAGGTCAACCTAGCGGGTGGTTCAGCCGAGCAGTACTTC
CDR3: CSVEVNLAGGSAEQYF

size: few
D: .
V: TRBV28
J: TRBJ1-5
DNA: TGTGCCAGCAGTTTAGGTACGGGACAACGGAATCAGCCCCAGCATTTT
CDR3: CASSLGTGQRNQPQHF

size: many
D: TRBD2
V: TRBV7-2
J: TRBJ2-7
DNA: TGTGCCAGCAGCTTAGGGCTAGCGGGAGGCTCGTCCTACGAGCAGTACTTC
CDR3: CASSLGLAGGSSYEQYF

size: .
D: TRBD2
V: TRBV28
J: TRBJ2-4
DNA: TGTGCCAGCAGTTTGGGCGGGACTAGCGGGAGTGGTGGAGCCAAAAACATTCAGTACTTC
CDR3: CASSLGGTSGSGGAKNIQYF

size: .
D: TRBD1
V: TRBV20-1
J: TRBJ2-2
DNA: TGCAGTGCCACCGACGACATACAGGGGAAGCTGTTTTTT
CDR3: CSATDDIQGKLFF

size: few
D: .
V: TRBV6-5
J: TRBJ2-7
DNA: TGTGCCAGCAGACGAGGAGGGGGCTTCTCCTACGAGCAGTACTTC
CDR3: CASRRGGGFSYEQYF

size: few
D: .
V: TRBV6-2/TRBV6-3
J: TRBJ2-6
DNA: TGTGCCAGCAGAGGGACTGCTGGGGCCAACGTCCTGACTTTC
CDR3: CASRGTAGANVLTF

size: .
D: TRBD2
V: TRBV10-3
J: TRBJ2-7
DNA: TGTGCCATCAGTGGTAGCGGGGAGGGGGAGCAGTACTTC
CDR3: CAISGSGEGEQYF

size: .
D: .
V: TRBV4-1
J: TRBJ2-3
DNA: TGCGCCAGCAGCCCCGCTGGACCGATCGGCACAGATACGCAGTATTTT
CDR3: CASSPAGPIGTDTQYF

size: many
D: .
V: TRBV20-1
J: TRBJ2-7
DNA: TGCAGTGCTAGACAGGGCCACGAGCAGTACTTC
CDR3: CSARQGHEQYF

size: .
D: TRBD1
V: TRBV10-2
J: TRBJ2-5
DNA: TGCGCCAGCACCCTGGACAGGGGGCAAGAGACCCAGTACTTC
CDR3: CASTLDRGQETQYF

size: .
D: .
V: TRBV30
J: TRBJ1-4
DNA: TGTGCCTGGAGTCAGGGGTGGGCGACTAATGAAAAACTGTTTTTT
CDR3: CAWSQGWATNEKLFF

size: .
D: TRBD2
V: TRBV5-1
J: TRBJ2-3
DNA: TGCGCCAGCAGCTCTGGTATAGCGGGGAACGCAGATACGCAGTATTTT
CDR3: CASSSGIAGNADTQYF

size: .
D: .
V: TRBV20-1
J: TRBJ2-7
DNA: TGCAGTGCGCCCTTCAAGGGGAACCCCTACGAGCAGTACTTC
CDR3: CSAPFKGNPYEQYF

size: few
D: .
V: TRBV24-1
J: TRBJ2-6
DNA: TGTGCCACCAGTGATCAACCTTCAGGGAGGGGGGCCAACGTCCTGACTTTC
CDR3: CATSDQPSGRGANVLTF

size: .
D: TRBD2
V: TRBV3-1
J: TRBJ2-7
DNA: TGTGCCAGCAGCAAAGGCTCCGGGACTAGCGGAAACAATGAGCAGTACTTC
CDR3: CASSKGSGTSGNNEQYF

size: .
D: .
V: TRBV12-3/TRBV12-4
J: TRBJ1-2
DNA: TGTGCCAGCAGTTTATATGGTGGACAGAGCTATGGCTACACCTTC
CDR3: CASSLYGGQSYGYTF

size: once
D: TRBD2
V: TRBV10-3
J: TRBJ2-7
DNA: TGTGCCATCAGTCCCGGACGAGCGGGAGTGGGGTACGAGCAGTACTTC
CDR3: CAISPGRAGVGYEQYF

size: .
D: TRBD1
V: TRBV5-1
J: TRBJ2-6
DNA: TGCGCCAGCAGCATACAATCCGGGACAGGGCTATCTTGGAGCTCTGGGGCCAACGTCCTGACTTTC
CDR3: CASSIQSGTGLSWSSGANVLTF

size: few
D: TRBD2
V: TRBV5-1
J: TRBJ2-3
DNA: TGCGCCAGCAGTCCTCCGACTAGCGGGGGAGAAGATACGCAGTATTTT
CDR3: CASSPPTSGGEDTQYF

size: .
D: .
V: TRBV11-2
J: TRBJ1-3
DNA: TGTGCCAGCAGCTTAACAGGGAAGAGCTCTGGAAACACCATATATTTT
CDR3: CASSLTGKSSGNTIYF

size: .
D: .
V: TRBV28
J: TRBJ2-3
DNA: TGTGCCAGCAGCTCCCTTGGGACTTGGGCCACAGATACGCAGTATTTT
CDR3: CASSSLGTWATDTQYF

size: .
D: .
V: TRBV4-1
J: TRBJ2-7
DNA: TGCGCCAGCAGCCAAGATTATACCAGGAGGACCTACGAGCAGTACTTC
CDR3: CASSQDYTRRTYEQYF

size: .
D: .
V: TRBV3-1
J: TRBJ2-1
DNA: TGTGCCAGCAGCCCCGATGGGGCCCGCTACAATGAGCAGTTCTTC
CDR3: CASSPDGARYNEQFF

size: .
D: TRBD2
V: TRBV9
J: TRBJ2-1
DNA: TGTGCCAGCAGCCCACCCGGGACTAGCGGGAGCAATGAGCAGTTCTTC
CDR3: CASSPPGTSGSNEQFF

size: .
D: TRBD1
V: TRBV18
J: TRBJ2-4
DNA: TGTGCCAGCTCACCACCGGATCAGGGGGTCAAAAACATTCAGTACTTC
CDR3: CASSPPDQGVKNIQYF

size: .
D: .
V: TRBV13
J: TRBJ2-1
DNA: TGTGCCAGCAGCTTTCAGCGGGCGTACAATGAGCAGTTCTTC
CDR3: CASSFQRAYNEQFF

size: few
D: .
V: TRBV9
J: TRBJ1-4
DNA: TGTGCCAGCAGCGGCCAAACTCTATCCTCTGAAAAACTGTTTTTT
CDR3: CASSGQTLSSEKLFF

size: .
D: .
V: TRBV30
J: TRBJ1-1
DNA: TGTGCCTGGAGTGCGTATTCCATGAACACTGAAGCTTTCTTT
CDR3: CAWSAYSMNTEAFF

size: .
D: TRBD2
V: TRBV28
J: TRBJ2-5
DNA: TGTGCCAGCAGTTCGCGGCTAGCGGTCCAAGAGACCCAGTACTTC
CDR3: CASSSRLAVQETQYF

size: .
D: .
V: TRBV4-1
J: TRBJ1-6
DNA: TGCGCCAGCAGCCAAGACCTAAGGGAGACAGGCCTTTCGCCCCTCCACTTT
CDR3: CASSQDLRETGLSPLHF

size: many
D: TRBD2
V: TRBV7-3
J: TRBJ2-3
DNA: TGTGCCAGCAGTCTCTCCCCTAGCGGAGATACGCAGTATTTT
CDR3: CASSLSPSGDTQYF

size: .
D: .
V: TRBV7-9
J: TRBJ2-1
DNA: TGTGCCAGCAGCTATATAGCGGATGAGCAGTTCTTC
CDR3: CASSYIADEQFF

size: many
D: TRBD1
V: TRBV29-1
J: TRBJ1-2
DNA: TGCAGCGTTCTGACAGGGTCTGGCTACACCTTC
CDR3: CSVLTGSGYTF

size: few
D: .
V: TRBV6-1
J: TRBJ1-5
DNA: TGTGCCAGCAGCCCGGTGGTTGGCGGCAATCAGCCCCAGCATTTT
CDR3: CASSPVVGGNQPQHF

size: .
D: TRBD1
V: TRBV5-1
J: TRBJ1-2
DNA: TGCGCCAGCAGCTCGGGACAGATGTTTGGAGGCTACACCTTC
CDR3: CASSSGQMFGGYTF

size: .
D: TRBD1
V: TRBV28
J: TRBJ1-6
DNA: TGTGCCAACAGTTTTTTGACAGGGTTAGGCTCCTATAATTCACCCCTCCACTTT
CDR3: CANSFLTGLGSYNSPLHF